This T cell receptor beta chain derives from a study of a mutant IDH1 vaccine in newly diagnosed glioma. Broader study findings: Any relationship between pseudoprogression and changes in top peripheral T cell clonotypes seemed absent.

TCRdb's table, derived via immunoSEQ multiplex PCR, lists solely in-frame clones and lacks some. The table includes some 59,000 clones, roughly 90% detected once. Stated time point: week 11, during vaccination. Alongside topical imiquimod, each dose of vaccine comprised 300 ug of mutant IDH1 20-mer peptide. With regard to this clone: Its antigen is not identified.

The sequencing here drew on PBMCs, taken from a glioma patient whose treatment included an IDH1 peptide vaccine. This TCR came from a man in his forties with glioma.

The CDR3: CASAGFYGYTF. CDR3 nucleotide sequence: TGTGCCAGTGCAGGGTTTTATGGCTACACCTTC. The V gene is TRBV19, the J gene TRBJ1-2, with D perhaps TRBD1 (5 bases). Germline V gene sequence: CDR1 LNHDA, CDR2 SQIVND (reference sequence). This CDR3 is 11 amino acids long. Trimming removed 8 bases at V and 5 bases at J, with 9 bases between.